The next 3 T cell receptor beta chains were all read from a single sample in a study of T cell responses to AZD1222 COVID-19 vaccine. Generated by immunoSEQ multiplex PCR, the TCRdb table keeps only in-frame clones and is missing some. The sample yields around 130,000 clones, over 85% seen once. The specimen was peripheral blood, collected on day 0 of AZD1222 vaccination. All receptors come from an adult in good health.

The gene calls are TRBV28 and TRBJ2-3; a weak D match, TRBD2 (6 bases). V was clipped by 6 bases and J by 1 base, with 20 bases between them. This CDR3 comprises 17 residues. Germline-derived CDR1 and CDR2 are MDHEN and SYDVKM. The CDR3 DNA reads TGTGCCAGCAGCCCCCGCACGGGAGTTCCCCGCACAGATACGCAGTATTTT. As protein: CASSPRTGVPRTDTQYF.

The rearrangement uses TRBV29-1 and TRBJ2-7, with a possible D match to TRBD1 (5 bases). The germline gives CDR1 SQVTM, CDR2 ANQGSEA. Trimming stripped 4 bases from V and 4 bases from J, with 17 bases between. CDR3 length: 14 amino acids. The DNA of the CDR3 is TGCAGCGTTGCCAGGGCTGGGGTTGTGTACGAGCAGTACTTC. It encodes CSVARAGVVYEQYF.

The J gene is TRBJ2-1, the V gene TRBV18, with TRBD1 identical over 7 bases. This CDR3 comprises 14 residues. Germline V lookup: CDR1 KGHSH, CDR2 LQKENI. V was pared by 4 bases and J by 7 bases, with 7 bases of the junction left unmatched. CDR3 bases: TGTGCCAGCTCACGAGGGGGCGTCGAGAATGAGCAGTTCTTC. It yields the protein CASSRGGVENEQFF.